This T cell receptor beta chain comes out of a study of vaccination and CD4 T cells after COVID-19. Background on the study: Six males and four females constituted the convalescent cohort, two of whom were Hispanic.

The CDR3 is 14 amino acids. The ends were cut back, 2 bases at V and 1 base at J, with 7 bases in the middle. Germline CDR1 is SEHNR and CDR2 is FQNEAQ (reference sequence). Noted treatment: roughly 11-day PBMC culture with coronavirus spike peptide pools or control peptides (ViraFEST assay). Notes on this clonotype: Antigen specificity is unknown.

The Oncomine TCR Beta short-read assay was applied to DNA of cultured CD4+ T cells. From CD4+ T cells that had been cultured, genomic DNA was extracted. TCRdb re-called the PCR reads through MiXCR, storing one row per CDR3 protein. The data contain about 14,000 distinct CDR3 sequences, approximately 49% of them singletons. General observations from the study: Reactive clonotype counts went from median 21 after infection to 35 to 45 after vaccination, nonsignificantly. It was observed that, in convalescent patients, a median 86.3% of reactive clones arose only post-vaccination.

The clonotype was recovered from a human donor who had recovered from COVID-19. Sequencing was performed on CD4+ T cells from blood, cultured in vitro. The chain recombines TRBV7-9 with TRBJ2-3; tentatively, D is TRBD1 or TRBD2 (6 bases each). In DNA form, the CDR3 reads TGTGCCAGCAGCTTAAGGGGGGGCACAGATACGCAGTATTTT. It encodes CASSLRGGTDTQYF. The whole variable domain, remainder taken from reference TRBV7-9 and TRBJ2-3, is DTGVSQNPRHKITKRGQNVTFRCDPISEHNRLYWYRQTLGQGPEFLTYFQNEAQLEKSRLLSDRFSAERPKGSFSTLEIQRTEQGDSAMYLCASSLRGGTDTQYFGPGTRLTVL.